This record covers a single T cell receptor beta chain. TCRdb reprocessed the 5' RACE reads with MiXCR, giving one entry per CDR3 protein. The table shows roughly 54,000 distinct CDR3 sequences, with about 5.6% occurring only once. These data originate in a study of early T cells in non-severe SARS-CoV-2 infection. This CDR3 is built from 13 residues. V was pared by 0 bases and J by 9 bases, with 6 bases between. Germline V gene data show CDR1 as SGHAT and CDR2 as FQNNGV. Sequenced material: whole blood. The rearrangement uses TRBV11-2 and TRBJ1-6, with D hard to call. The source of this sequence is an adult who was a healthcare worker with PCR-confirmed SARS-CoV-2 infection or an uninfected control (not recorded which). The CDR3 loop reads CASSLDVFSPLHF. The CDR3 coding sequence is TGTGCCAGCAGCTTAGACGTGTTTTCACCCCTCCACTTT.